This T cell receptor (beta chain) was documented in a study of blood T cell repertoires in COVID-19. Authors' processing steps: Reference gene primers were amplified, and this amplification served to estimate nucleated cell counts. Repertoires were generated with immunoSEQ multiplex PCR, while TCRdb's copy carries only in-frame clones and drops some. V and J calls plus clone size are reproduced from that table; the DNA served to infer D and trimming. The table has about 37,000 clones, roughly 90% seen once. The receptor was derived from a human donor in a cohort sampled during active COVID-19. Source material: peripheral blood.

Here the CDR3 DNA reads TGTGCCATCAGTAAGGGACAGGCGACTAATGAAAAACTGTTTTTT. It codes for CAISKGQATNEKLFF. The chain combines TRBV10-3 with TRBJ1-4; 8 bases are a match to TRBD1. J lost 2 bases, V lost 5 bases, and 4 bases had no gene match. The CDR3 runs 15 residues. Germline assignment: CDR1 ENHRY and CDR2 SYGVKD.